The next 6 T cell receptor beta chains were all read from a single sample in a study of control samples from healthy donors and cancer patients. Sequencing was performed with immunoSEQ multiplex PCR; in TCRdb, only in-frame clones are kept and a portion is missing. The sample yields around 94,000 clones, 92% seen once. Sequencing used blood. Source of these receptors: a young woman in good health.

J is TRBJ1-2 and V is TRBV24-1; D call uncertain. Trimming took off 4 bases at V and 8 bases at J, with 10 bases between the two ends. Germline V gene sequence: CDR1 KGHDR, CDR2 SFDVKD. CDR3 length equals 12 residues. The DNA for the CDR3 is TGTGCCACCAGTGAGTGGGCAGGAGGCTACACCTTC. Amino acids: CATSEWAGGYTF.

CDR3 sequence: CASSYFRRSGELFF. For the CDR3, the DNA is TGTGCCAGCAGTTACTTTCGTCGGTCCGGGGAGCTGTTTTTT. J is TRBJ2-2 and V is TRBV6-5; D not certain. Germline lookup yields CDR1 MNHEY and CDR2 SVGAGI. Trimming removed 1 base at V and 6 bases at J, with 9 bases between. There are 14 residues in the CDR3.

V and J are TRBV27 and TRBJ1-6; D gene unclear. Germline V gives CDR1 MNHEY, CDR2 SMNVEV (reference sequence). The ends were cut back, 2 bases at V and 7 bases at J, with 27 bases in the middle. CDR3 length: 20 residues. The CDR3 loop reads CASSLRVARPGLRYNSPLHF. CDR3 coding DNA: TGTGCCAGCAGTTTAAGGGTTGCAAGGCCCGGACTCCGCTACAATTCACCCCTCCACTTT.

This chain links TRBV4-3 with TRBJ2-2, with D maybe TRBD1 (6 bases). Trimming stripped 0 bases from V and 6 bases from J, with 17 bases between. The CDR3 loop spans 17 amino acids. Germline values: CDR1 LGHNA, CDR2 YSLEER. For the CDR3, the DNA is TGCGCCAGCAGCCAAGATTACCCCCAGGGGAGAGCCGGGGAGCTGTTTTTT. As protein: CASSQDYPQGRAGELFF.

The rearrangement uses TRBV25-1 and TRBJ2-1; possible D gene TRBD2, 6 bases. The CDR3 has 12 residues. V gave up 7 bases and J gave up 4 bases, with 8 bases separating them. The germline V gene has CDR1 MGHDK and CDR2 SYGVNS. The CDR3 is CASTGGYNEQFF. In DNA form, the CDR3 reads TGTGCCAGCACTGGAGGGTACAATGAGCAGTTCTTC. The full variable domain, completed using reference TRBV25-1 and TRBJ2-1, is EADIYQTPRYLVIGTGKKITLECSQTMGHDKMYWYQQDPGMELHLIHYSYGVNSTEKGDLSSESTVSRIRTEHFPLTLESARPSHTSQYLCASTGGYNEQFFGPGTRLTVL.

The chain is built from TRBV19 and TRBJ2-1; D gene uncertain. The V and J ends lost 4 bases and 6 bases respectively, with 4 bases between them. The CDR3 is made up of 11 amino acids. The germline CDR1 and CDR2 sequences are LNHDA and SQIVND (reference sequence). CDR3 sequence: CASSSFNEQFF. The DNA for the CDR3 is TGTGCCAGTAGTAGTTTCAATGAGCAGTTCTTC.